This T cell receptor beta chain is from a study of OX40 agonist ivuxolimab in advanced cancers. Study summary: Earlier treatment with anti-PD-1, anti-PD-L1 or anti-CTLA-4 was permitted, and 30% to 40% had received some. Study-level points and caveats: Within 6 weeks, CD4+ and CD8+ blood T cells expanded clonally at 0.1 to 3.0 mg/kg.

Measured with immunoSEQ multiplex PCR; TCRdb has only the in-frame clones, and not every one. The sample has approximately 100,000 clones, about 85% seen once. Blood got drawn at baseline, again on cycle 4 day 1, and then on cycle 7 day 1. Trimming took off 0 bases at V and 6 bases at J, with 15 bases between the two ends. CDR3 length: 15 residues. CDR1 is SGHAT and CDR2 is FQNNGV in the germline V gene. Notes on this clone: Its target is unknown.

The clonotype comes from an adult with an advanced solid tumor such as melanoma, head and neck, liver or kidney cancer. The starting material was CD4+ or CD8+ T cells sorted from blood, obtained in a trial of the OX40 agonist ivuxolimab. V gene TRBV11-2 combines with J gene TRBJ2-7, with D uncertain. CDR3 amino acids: CASSLDHPAFGEQYF. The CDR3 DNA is TGTGCCAGCAGCTTAGATCATCCAGCCTTTGGCGAGCAGTACTTC. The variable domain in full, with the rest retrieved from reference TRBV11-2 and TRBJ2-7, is EAGVAQSPRYKIIEKRQSVAFWCNPISGHATLYWYQQILGQGPKLLIQFQNNGVVDDSQLPKDRFSAERLKGVDSTLKIQPAKLEDSAVYLCASSLDHPAFGEQYFGPGTRLTVT.